What follows describes a single TCR beta chain. Its antigen is unknown. Sequencing used immunoSEQ multiplex PCR; TCRdb keeps in-frame clones, though not all of them. The table includes about 40,000 clones, more than 75% detected once. The source of the sample is a study of T cells in localized non-small cell lung cancer. Overall study results and limits: Maximal T cell clonality occurred in uninvolved adjacent lung, with tumor ranking below it. For the top 100 tumor clones, a median roughly 55 also appeared in adjacent lung. A denser population of T cells in blood accompanied longer overall survival.

This CDR3 region has 16 residues. Trimming pared 5 bases from V and 0 bases from J, leaving 16 bases between. Germline CDR1 MNHEY, CDR2 SMNVEV (reference sequence). This clonotype originated in a man aged 40-75 years with stage I lung adenocarcinoma. The source was peripheral blood, collected before any cancer treatment. The gene calls are TRBV27 and TRBJ2-5; TRBD1 might be the D (6 bases). CDR3 in DNA: TGTGCCAGCAGTCCCTCACAGGGAGAACACCAAGAGACCCAGTACTTC. Residues: CASSPSQGEHQETQYF.